Sequencing of this T cell receptor beta chain was carried out in a study of blood T cell repertoires in COVID-19. Across the whole study: The United States, Italy and Spain supplied acute and convalescent COVID-19 samples. The cDNA or gDNA used as material had been derived from T cells, B-cell-depleted T cells, or PBMCs.

Per the original methods: Estimation of nucleated cell counts was performed using reference gene primer amplification. TCRdb keeps only in-frame clones here, not all; method: immunoSEQ multiplex PCR. The V and J calls and the clone size are those of that table, but D and trimming were determined from the DNA. The sample has approximately 120,000 clones, 85% to 90% seen once. This clone was recorded only once. Trimming at V came to 3 bases and at J to 9 bases, leaving 10 bases not matched to a gene. Germline loops: CDR1 LNHDA, CDR2 SQIVND (reference sequence). The CDR3 covers 15 residues. The V call is TRBV19, the J call TRBJ2-4, with TRBD2 matching 8 bases. The sequence derives from a man over 45 with acute or convalescent COVID-19. Material: peripheral blood. The CDR3 bases are TGTGCCAGTAGTATTTTAGGACTAGCTGGGGGCATTCAGTACTTC. It translates to CASSILGLAGGIQYF.